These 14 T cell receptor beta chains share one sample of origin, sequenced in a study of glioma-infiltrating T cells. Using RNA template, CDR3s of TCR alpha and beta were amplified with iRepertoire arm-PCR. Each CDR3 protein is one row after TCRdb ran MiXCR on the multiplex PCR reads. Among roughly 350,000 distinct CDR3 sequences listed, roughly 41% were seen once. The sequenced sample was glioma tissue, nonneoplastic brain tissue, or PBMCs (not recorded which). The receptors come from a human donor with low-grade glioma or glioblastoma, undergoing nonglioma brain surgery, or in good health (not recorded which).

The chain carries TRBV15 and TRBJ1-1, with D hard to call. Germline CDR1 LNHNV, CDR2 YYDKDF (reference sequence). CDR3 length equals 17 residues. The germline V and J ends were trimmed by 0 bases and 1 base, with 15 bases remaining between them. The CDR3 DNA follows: TGTGCCACCAGCAGAGATACCAGGACGTCAACGAACACTGAAGCTTTCTTT. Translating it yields CATSRDTRTSTNTEAFF.

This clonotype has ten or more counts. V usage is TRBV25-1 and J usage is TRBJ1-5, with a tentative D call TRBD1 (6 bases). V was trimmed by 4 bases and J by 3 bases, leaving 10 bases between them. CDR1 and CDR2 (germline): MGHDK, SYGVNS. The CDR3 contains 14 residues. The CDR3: CASSAQGHNQPQHF. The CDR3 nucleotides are TGTGCCAGCAGTGCACAGGGTCACAATCAGCCCCAGCATTTT.

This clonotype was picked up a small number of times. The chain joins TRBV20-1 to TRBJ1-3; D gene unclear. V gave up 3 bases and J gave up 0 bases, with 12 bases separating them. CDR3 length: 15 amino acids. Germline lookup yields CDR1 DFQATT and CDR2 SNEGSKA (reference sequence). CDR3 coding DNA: TGCAGTGCTAGGGATAGAACCTTCTCTGGAAACACCATATATTTT. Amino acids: CSARDRTFSGNTIYF.

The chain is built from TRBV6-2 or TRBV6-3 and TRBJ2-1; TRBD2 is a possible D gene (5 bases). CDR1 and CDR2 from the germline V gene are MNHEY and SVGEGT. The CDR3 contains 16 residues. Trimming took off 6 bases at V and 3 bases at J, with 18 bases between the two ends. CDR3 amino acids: CASSLVSAVRYNEQFF. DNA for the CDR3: TGTGCCAGCAGCTTAGTTTCAGCGGTGCGCTACAATGAGCAGTTCTTC.

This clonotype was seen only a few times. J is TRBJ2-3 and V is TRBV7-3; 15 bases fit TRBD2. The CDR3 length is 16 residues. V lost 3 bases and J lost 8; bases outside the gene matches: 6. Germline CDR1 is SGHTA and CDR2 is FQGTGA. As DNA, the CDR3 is TGTGCCAGCAGCTTCGGACTAGCGGGAGGGGCCGGTACGCAGTATTTT. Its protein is CASSFGLAGGAGTQYF. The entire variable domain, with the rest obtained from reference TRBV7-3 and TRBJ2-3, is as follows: GAGVSQTPSNKVTEKGKYVELRCDPISGHTALYWYRQSLGQGPEFLIYFQGTGAADDSGLPNDRFFAVRPEGSVSTLKIQRTERGDSAVYLCASSFGLAGGAGTQYFGPGTRLTVL.

CDR3 bases: TGTGCCAGTAGTATTGTTGGGCCCGGCGGGGATGAGCAGTTCTTC. Its translation is CASSIVGPGGDEQFF. The V and J genes are TRBV19 and TRBJ2-1; TRBD2 is a possible D gene (6 bases). Looked up from germline, CDR1 is LNHDA and CDR2 is SQIVND (reference sequence). V lost 3 bases to trimming and J lost 8 bases, with 17 bases between them. CDR3 size: 15 residues.

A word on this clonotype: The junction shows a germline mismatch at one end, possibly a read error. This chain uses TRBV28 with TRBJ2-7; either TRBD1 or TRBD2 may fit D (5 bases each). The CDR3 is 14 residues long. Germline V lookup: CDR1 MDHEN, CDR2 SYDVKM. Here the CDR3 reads CASSPQGGTYERHF. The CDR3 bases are TGTGCCAGCAGTCCCCAGGGTGGCACCTACGAGCGGCACTTC. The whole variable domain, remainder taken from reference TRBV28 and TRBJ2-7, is DVKVTQSSRYLVKRTGEKVFLECVQDMDHENMFWYRQDPGLGLRLIYFSYDVKMKEKGDIPEGYSVSREKKERFSLILESASTNQTSMYLCASSPQGGTYERHFGPGTRLTVT.

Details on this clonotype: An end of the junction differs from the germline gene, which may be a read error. In DNA, the CDR3 is TGTGCCAGCAGTTACCGACAGGGGAGGACTGTAGCTTTCTTT. This gives the protein CASSYRQGRTVAFF. The chain is built from TRBV6-5 and TRBJ1-1, with TRBD1 matching over 8 bases. The CDR3 length is 14 residues. The germline gives CDR1 MNHEY, CDR2 SVGAGI.

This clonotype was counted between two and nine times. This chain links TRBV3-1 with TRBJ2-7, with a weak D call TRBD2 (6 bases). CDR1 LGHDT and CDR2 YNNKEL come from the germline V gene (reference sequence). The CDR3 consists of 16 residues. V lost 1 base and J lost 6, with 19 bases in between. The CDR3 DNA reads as TGTGCCAGCAGCCAAGGGGGAATTCGGGGGAGAGGCGAGCAGTACTTC. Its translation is CASSQGGIRGRGEQYF.

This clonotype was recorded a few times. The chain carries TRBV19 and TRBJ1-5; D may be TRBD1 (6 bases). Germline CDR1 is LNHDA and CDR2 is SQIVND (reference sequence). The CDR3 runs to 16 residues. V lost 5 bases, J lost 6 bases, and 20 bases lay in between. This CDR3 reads CASSPRQASGGQPQHF. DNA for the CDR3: TGTGCCAGTAGTCCCAGACAGGCCAGTGGGGGTCAGCCCCAGCATTTT.

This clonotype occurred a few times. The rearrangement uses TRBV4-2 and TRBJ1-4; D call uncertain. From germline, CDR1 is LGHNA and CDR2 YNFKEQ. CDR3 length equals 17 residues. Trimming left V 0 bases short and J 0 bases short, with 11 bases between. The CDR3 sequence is CASSQDFSATTNEKLFF. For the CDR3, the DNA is TGTGCCAGCAGCCAAGATTTTAGTGCGACAACTAATGAAAAACTGTTTTTT.

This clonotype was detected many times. CDR3: CASSYSRRGQSSYEQYF. The CDR3 DNA reads TGTGCCAGCAGTTACTCGAGGCGGGGCCAGAGCTCCTACGAGCAGTACTTC. The gene calls are TRBV6-2 or TRBV6-3 and TRBJ2-7; D may be TRBD2 (6 bases). The germline CDR1 and CDR2 sequences are MNHEY and SVGEGT. Trimming removed 0 bases at V and 0 bases at J, with 15 bases between. CDR3 length equals 17 residues.

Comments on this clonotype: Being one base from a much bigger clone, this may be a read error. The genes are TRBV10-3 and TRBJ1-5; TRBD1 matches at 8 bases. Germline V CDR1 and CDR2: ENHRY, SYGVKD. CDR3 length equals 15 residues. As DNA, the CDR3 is TGTGCCATCGGTGAGTGGACAGGGAACAATCAGCCCCAGCATTTT. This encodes CAIGEWTGNNQPQHF.

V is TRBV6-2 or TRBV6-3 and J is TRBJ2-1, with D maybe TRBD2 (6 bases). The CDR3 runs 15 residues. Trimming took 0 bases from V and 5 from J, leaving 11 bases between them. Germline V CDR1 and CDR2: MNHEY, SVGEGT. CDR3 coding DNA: TGTGCCAGCAGTTACTCGTTGGGACTTAACAATGAGCAGTTCTTC. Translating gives CASSYSLGLNNEQFF.